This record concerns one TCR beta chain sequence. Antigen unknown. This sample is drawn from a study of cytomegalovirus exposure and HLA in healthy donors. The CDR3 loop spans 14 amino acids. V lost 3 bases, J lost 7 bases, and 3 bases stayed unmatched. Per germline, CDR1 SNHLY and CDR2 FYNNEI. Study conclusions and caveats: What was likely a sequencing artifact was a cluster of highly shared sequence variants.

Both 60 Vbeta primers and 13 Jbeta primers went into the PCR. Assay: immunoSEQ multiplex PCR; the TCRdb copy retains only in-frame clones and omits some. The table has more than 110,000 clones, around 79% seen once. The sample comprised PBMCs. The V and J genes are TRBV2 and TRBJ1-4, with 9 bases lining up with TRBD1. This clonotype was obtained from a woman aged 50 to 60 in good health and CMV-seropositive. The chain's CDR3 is CASSDRDRVEKLFF. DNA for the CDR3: TGTGCCAGCAGTGACCGGGACAGGGTTGAAAAACTGTTTTTT.